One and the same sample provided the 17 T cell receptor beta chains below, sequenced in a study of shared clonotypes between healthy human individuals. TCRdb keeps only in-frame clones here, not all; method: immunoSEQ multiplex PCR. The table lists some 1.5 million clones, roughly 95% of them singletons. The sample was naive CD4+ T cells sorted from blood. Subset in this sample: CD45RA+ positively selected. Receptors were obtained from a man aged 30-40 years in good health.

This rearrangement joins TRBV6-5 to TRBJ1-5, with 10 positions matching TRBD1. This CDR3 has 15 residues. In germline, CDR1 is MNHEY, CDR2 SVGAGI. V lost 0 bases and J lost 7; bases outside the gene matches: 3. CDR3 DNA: TGTGCCAGCAGTTACTCGTGGACAGGGGGGCAGCCCCAGCATTTT. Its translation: CASSYSWTGGQPQHF.

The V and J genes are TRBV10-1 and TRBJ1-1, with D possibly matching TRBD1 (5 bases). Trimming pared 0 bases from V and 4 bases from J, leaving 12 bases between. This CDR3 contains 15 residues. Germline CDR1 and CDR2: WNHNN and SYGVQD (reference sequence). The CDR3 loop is CASSESGPGSTEAFF. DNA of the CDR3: TGCGCCAGCAGTGAGTCGGGTCCAGGGAGCACTGAAGCTTTCTTT.

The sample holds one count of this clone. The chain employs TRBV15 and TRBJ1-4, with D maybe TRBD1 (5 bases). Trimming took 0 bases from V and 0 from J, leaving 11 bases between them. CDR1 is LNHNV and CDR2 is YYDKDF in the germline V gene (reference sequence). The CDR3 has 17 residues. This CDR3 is CATSRDLLTATNEKLFF. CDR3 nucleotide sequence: TGTGCCACCAGCAGAGATCTTCTGACAGCAACTAATGAAAAACTGTTTTTT.

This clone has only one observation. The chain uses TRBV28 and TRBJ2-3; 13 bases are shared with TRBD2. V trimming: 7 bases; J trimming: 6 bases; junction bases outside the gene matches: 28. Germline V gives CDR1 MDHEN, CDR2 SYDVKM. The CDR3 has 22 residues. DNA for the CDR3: TGTGCCAGCACCCCAGGGGGCAGCAGGGGACTAGCGGGAATTGGGAATCCCGATACGCAGTATTTT. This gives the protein CASTPGGSRGLAGIGNPDTQYF.

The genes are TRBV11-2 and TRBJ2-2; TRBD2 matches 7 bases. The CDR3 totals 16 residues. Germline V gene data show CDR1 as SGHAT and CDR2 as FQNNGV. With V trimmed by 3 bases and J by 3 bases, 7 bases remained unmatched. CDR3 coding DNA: TGTGCCAGCAGCTTCTACCCTAGCGGAGACACCGGGGAGCTGTTTTTT. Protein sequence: CASSFYPSGDTGELFF.

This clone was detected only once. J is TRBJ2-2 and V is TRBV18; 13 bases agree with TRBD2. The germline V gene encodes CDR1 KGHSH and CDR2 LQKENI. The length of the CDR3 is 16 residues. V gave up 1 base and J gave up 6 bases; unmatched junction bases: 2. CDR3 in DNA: TGTGCCAGCTCACCACGCGGACTAGCGGGAGCCGGGGAGCTGTTTTTT. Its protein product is CASSPRGLAGAGELFF.

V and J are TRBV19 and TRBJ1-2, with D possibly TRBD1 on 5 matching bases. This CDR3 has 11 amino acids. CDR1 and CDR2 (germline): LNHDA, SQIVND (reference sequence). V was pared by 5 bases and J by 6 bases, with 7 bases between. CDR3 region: CASSWGHGYTF. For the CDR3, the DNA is TGTGCCAGTAGTTGGGGACATGGCTACACCTTC.

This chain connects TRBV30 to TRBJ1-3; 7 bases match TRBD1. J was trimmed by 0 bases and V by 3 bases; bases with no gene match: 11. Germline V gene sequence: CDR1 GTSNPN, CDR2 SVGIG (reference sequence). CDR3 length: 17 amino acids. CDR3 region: CAWRGQRGGYSGNTIYF. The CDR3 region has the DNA TGTGCCTGGAGGGGACAGAGGGGAGGCTACTCTGGAAACACCATATATTTT.

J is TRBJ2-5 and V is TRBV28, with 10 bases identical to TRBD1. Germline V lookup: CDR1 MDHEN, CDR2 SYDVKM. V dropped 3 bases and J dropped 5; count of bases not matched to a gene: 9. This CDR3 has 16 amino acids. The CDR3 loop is CASSFGTGDPQETQYF. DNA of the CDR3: TGTGCCAGCAGTTTCGGGACAGGGGATCCCCAGGAGACCCAGTACTTC.

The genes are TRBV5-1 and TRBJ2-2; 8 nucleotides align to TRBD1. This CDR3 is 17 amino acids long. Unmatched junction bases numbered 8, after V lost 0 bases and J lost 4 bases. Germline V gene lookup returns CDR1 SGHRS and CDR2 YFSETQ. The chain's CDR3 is CASSLVFRGRGTGELFF. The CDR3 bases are TGCGCCAGCAGCTTGGTATTCAGGGGGCGCGGCACCGGGGAGCTGTTTTTT.

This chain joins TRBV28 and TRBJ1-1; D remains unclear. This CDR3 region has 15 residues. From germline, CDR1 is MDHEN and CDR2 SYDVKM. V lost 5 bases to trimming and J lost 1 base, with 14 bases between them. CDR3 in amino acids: CASSPKNLPNTEAFF. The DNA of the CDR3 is TGTGCCAGCAGTCCAAAAAACTTACCGAACACTGAAGCTTTCTTT. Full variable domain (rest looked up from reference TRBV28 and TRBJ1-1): DVKVTQSSRYLVKRTGEKVFLECVQDMDHENMFWYRQDPGLGLRLIYFSYDVKMKEKGDIPEGYSVSREKKERFSLILESASTNQTSMYLCASSPKNLPNTEAFFGQGTRLTVV.

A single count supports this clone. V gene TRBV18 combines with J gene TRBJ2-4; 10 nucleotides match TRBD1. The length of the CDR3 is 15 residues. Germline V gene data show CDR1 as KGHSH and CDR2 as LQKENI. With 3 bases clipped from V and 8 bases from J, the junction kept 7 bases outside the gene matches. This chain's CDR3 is CASSPPGTGDDIQYF. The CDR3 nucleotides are TGTGCCAGCTCACCCCCTGGGACAGGGGATGACATTCAGTACTTC.

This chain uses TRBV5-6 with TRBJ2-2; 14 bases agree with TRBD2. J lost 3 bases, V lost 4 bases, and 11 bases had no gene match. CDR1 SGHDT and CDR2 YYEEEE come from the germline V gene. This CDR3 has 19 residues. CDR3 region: CASSLPRLAGGQDTGELFF. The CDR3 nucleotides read TGTGCCAGCAGCCTCCCCAGACTAGCGGGAGGGCAGGACACCGGGGAGCTGTTTTTT.

This chain's CDR3 is CASSHRQFLTDTQYF. The DNA of the CDR3 is TGTGCCAGCAGCCACAGACAGTTTCTCACAGATACGCAGTATTTT. The chain is built from TRBV7-8 and TRBJ2-3, with D perhaps matching TRBD1 (5 bases). This CDR3 spans 15 amino acids. The V end lost 5 bases, the J end lost 2 bases, and 14 bases lay between the germline ends. Per the germline V gene, CDR1 is SGHVS and CDR2 is FQNEAQ. Complete variable domain (other parts from reference TRBV7-8 and TRBJ2-3): GAGVSQSPRYKVAKRGQDVALRCDPISGHVSLFWYQQALGQGPEFLTYFQNEAQLDKSGLPSDRFFAERPEGSVSTLKIQRTQQEDSAVYLCASSHRQFLTDTQYFGPGTRLTVL.

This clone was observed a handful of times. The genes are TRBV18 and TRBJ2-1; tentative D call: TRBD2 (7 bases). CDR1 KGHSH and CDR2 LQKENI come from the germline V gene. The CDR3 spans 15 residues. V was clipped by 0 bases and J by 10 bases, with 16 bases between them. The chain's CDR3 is CASSPPGGASEEQFF. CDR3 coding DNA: TGTGCCAGCTCACCACCGGGGGGGGCTTCGGAAGAGCAGTTCTTC. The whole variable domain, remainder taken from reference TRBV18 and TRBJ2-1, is NAGVMQNPRHLVRRRGQEARLRCSPMKGHSHVYWYRQLPEEGLKFMVYLQKENIIDESGMPKERFSAEFPKEGPSILRIQQVVRGDSAAYFCASSPPGGASEEQFFGPGTRLTVL.

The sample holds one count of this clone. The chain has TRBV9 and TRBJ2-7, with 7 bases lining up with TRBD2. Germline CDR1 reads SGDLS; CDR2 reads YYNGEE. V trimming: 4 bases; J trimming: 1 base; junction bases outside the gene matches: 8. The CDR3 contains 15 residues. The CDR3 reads CASSPRDYSSYEQYF. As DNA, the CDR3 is TGTGCCAGCAGCCCCCGGGACTATTCGTCCTACGAGCAGTACTTC.

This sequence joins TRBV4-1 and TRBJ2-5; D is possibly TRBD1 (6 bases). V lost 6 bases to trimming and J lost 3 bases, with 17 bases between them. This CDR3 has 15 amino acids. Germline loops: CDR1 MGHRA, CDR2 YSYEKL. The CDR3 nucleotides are TGCGCCAGCAGTCATCCCCCGGGACAAAAAGAGACCCAGTACTTC. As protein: CASSHPPGQKETQYF.